These 20 T cell receptor beta chains came from one sample sequenced in a study of blood T cell repertoires in COVID-19. Generated by immunoSEQ multiplex PCR, the TCRdb table keeps only in-frame clones and is missing some. Of approximately 230,000 clones in the sample, about 91% are singletons; the top ten hold around 6.6%. Sequencing was done on a sample of peripheral blood. These receptor sequences come from a woman aged 25 to 39 with COVID-19, enrolled during active disease.

The sample holds one count of this clone. V gene TRBV7-8 combines with J gene TRBJ1-1; 7 positions agree with TRBD1. J gave up 2 bases and V 0 bases, and 0 bases lay outside the gene matches. CDR1 is SGHVS and CDR2 is FQNEAQ in the germline V gene. This CDR3 has 14 amino acids. CDR3: CASSLAGGNTEAFF. CDR3 nucleotide sequence: TGTGCCAGCAGCTTAGCAGGGGGCAACACTGAAGCTTTCTTT.

CDR3 coding DNA: TGCGCCAGCAGCACAAGTGGGGCCACAGGGGCGGGCGAGCAGTACTTC. As protein: CASSTSGATGAGEQYF. The chain couples TRBV5-1 to TRBJ2-7; TRBD1 matches 7 bases. Germline CDR1 and CDR2: SGHRS and YFSETQ. Germline trimming cut 4 bases from V and 6 bases from J; bases unmatched to any gene: 16. The CDR3 is 16 amino acids.

V gene TRBV6-1 combines with J gene TRBJ2-1; weak D call: TRBD2 (6 bases). The CDR3 extends over 12 amino acids. V was clipped by 6 bases and J by 7 bases, with 10 bases between them. The germline V gene encodes CDR1 MNHNS and CDR2 SASEGT. CDR3 DNA: TGTGCCAGCAGCTGGGGGGTTAATGAGCAGTTCTTC. It encodes CASSWGVNEQFF.

The rearrangement joins TRBV27 to TRBJ2-1; 7 positions agree with TRBD2. This CDR3 is built from 15 residues. Germline V gene data show CDR1 as MNHEY and CDR2 as SMNVEV (reference sequence). After removal of 6 bases from V and 7 bases from J, the junction contained 12 bases not matched to a gene. The CDR3 nucleotides are TGTGCCAGCAGCCTTCTGGGGGAGGGCCTGAATGAGCAGTTCTTC. Translated: CASSLLGEGLNEQFF.

The J gene is TRBJ2-1, the V gene TRBV3-1 (or the pseudogene TRBV3-2); 9 bases are a match to TRBD2. Germline assignment: CDR1 LGHDT and CDR2 YNNKEL (reference sequence). The V and J ends lost 6 bases and 4 bases, in that order; junction bases with no gene match: 7. The CDR3 is made up of 15 amino acids. The CDR3 DNA is TGTGCCAGCAGGGCTAGCGGGGTAGGGTACAATGAGCAGTTCTTC. This encodes CASRASGVGYNEQFF.

The V call is TRBV11-3, the J call TRBJ2-1; TRBD2 might be the D (5 bases). In germline, CDR1 is SGHNT, CDR2 YENEEA. This CDR3 has 15 amino acids. The V end was cut by 5 bases, the J end by 0 bases, with 11 bases between. For the CDR3, the DNA is TGTGCCAGCAGCGTGAGCGGTCACTCCTACAATGAGCAGTTCTTC. Protein product: CASSVSGHSYNEQFF. The variable domain in full, with the rest retrieved from reference TRBV11-3 and TRBJ2-1, is EAGVVQSPRYKIIEKKQPVAFWCNPISGHNTLYWYLQNLGQGPELLIRYENEEAVDDSQLPKDRFSAERLKGVDSTLKIQPAELGDSAVYLCASSVSGHSYNEQFFGPGTRLTVL.

This clone has just one count. The chain uses TRBV27 and TRBJ2-2; D gene uncertain. Trimming left V 4 bases short and J 6 bases short, with 12 bases between. Germline CDR1 MNHEY, CDR2 SMNVEV (reference sequence). This CDR3 region has 14 residues. The CDR3: CASSYQYGPGELFF. Here the CDR3 DNA reads TGTGCCAGCAGTTATCAGTATGGTCCCGGGGAGCTGTTTTTT.

The V and J genes are TRBV7-9 and TRBJ2-7; the match to TRBD1 covers 7 bases. This CDR3 contains 12 residues. Germline V gives CDR1 SEHNR, CDR2 FQNEAQ (reference sequence). Losses at the gene ends were 2 bases for V and 5 bases for J; bases not matched to a gene: 0. CDR3 bases: TGTGCCAGCAGCTTAACAGGGGACGAGCAGTACTTC. The encoded protein is CASSLTGDEQYF.

The V and J genes are TRBV6-5 and TRBJ2-5; the match to TRBD2 covers 8 bases. Germline assignment: CDR1 MNHEY and CDR2 SVGAGI. Losses at the gene ends were 6 bases for V and 4 bases for J; bases not matched to a gene: 4. The CDR3 runs to 13 residues. CDR3 protein: CASRGSGGETQYF. CDR3 nucleotides: TGTGCCAGCAGGGGGAGCGGGGGAGAGACCCAGTACTTC.

J is TRBJ2-5 and V is TRBV9; D unresolved. V gave up 4 bases and J gave up 2 bases, with 9 bases separating them. There are 13 residues in the CDR3. Per the germline V gene, CDR1 is SGDLS and CDR2 is YYNGEE. Written as DNA, the CDR3 is TGTGCCAGCAGCCCCAGCGTACAAGAGACCCAGTACTTC. Protein sequence: CASSPSVQETQYF.

This clone was counted once. The rearrangement joins TRBV7-2 to TRBJ2-3; a possible D gene is TRBD2 (6 bases). From germline, CDR1 is SGHTA and CDR2 FQGNSA. CDR3 length: 15 amino acids. V gave up 5 bases and J gave up 0 bases, with 12 bases separating them. As DNA, the CDR3 is TGTGCCAGCAGCCCGAGGGCGGGGAGCACAGATACGCAGTATTTT. Translation: CASSPRAGSTDTQYF.

This clone was seen once. The chain uses TRBV27 and TRBJ2-3; 8 bases are shared with TRBD1. CDR3 length equals 15 residues. The V and J ends lost 6 bases and 0 bases, in that order; junction bases with no gene match: 5. The germline CDR1 and CDR2 sequences are MNHEY and SMNVEV (reference sequence). As DNA, the CDR3 is TGTGCCAGCAGGCCAGACAGGGGAAGCACAGATACGCAGTATTTT. It translates to CASRPDRGSTDTQYF.

This clone appeared a few times. The chain couples TRBV5-1 to TRBJ2-3, with unresolved D. The CDR3 consists of 15 residues. Germline V gene data show CDR1 as SGHRS and CDR2 as YFSETQ. The ends were cut back, 0 bases at V and 2 bases at J, with 10 bases in the middle. Written as DNA, the CDR3 is TGCGCCAGCAGCTTGGTCGGTACCTTCACAGATACGCAGTATTTT. Translating gives CASSLVGTFTDTQYF. Complete variable domain (other parts from reference TRBV5-1 and TRBJ2-3): KAGVTQTPRYLIKTRGQQVTLSCSPISGHRSVSWYQQTPGQGLQFLFEYFSETQRNKGNFPGRFSGRQFSNSRSEMNVSTLELGDSALYLCASSLVGTFTDTQYFGPGTRLTVL.

The chain employs TRBV6-6 and TRBJ2-5, with 9 bases lining up with TRBD1. Trimming cost V 5 bases and J 5 bases; bases outside gene matches: 3. The length of the CDR3 is 13 residues. Germline V lookup: CDR1 MNHNY, CDR2 SVGAGI (reference sequence). The CDR3 spells CASSDRGTETQYF. CDR3 DNA: TGTGCCAGCAGTGACAGGGGGACGGAGACCCAGTACTTC.

The chain is built from TRBV5-4 and TRBJ2-6; tentative D call: TRBD1 (5 bases). V was pared by 1 base and J by 1 base, with 6 bases between. Germline V gene lookup returns CDR1 SGHNT and CDR2 YYREEE (reference sequence). This CDR3 has 15 amino acids. The CDR3 region has the DNA TGTGCCAGCAGCTTGCAGGGATCTGGGGCCAACGTCCTGACTTTC. This encodes CASSLQGSGANVLTF.

This clone was counted a single time. The rearrangement uses TRBV5-5 and TRBJ2-7, with D possibly being TRBD1 (6 bases). This CDR3 has 13 residues. V was shortened by 2 bases and J by 3 bases, with 9 bases between the two germline ends. CDR1 and CDR2 from the germline V gene are SGHKS and YYEKEE (reference sequence). CDR3 DNA sequence: TGTGCCAGCAGCTTAACAGGGTTCTACGAGCAGTACTTC. As protein: CASSLTGFYEQYF.

As regards this clone: One junction end does not reproduce the germline sequence, and a read error may be involved. This chain connects TRBV11-2 to TRBJ1-3, with 11 bases matching TRBD1. Germline V gene lookup returns CDR1 SGHAT and CDR2 FQNNGV. The CDR3 totals 11 residues. CDR3 sequence (DNA): TGTGCCAGCAGCTGGGGCCGGGACAGGGGGTTT. The encoded protein is CASSWGRDRGF.

CDR3 sequence reads: CASSLPQGSGNTIYF. CDR3 DNA sequence: TGTGCCAGCAGCCTCCCCCAGGGCTCTGGAAACACCATATATTTT. This sequence joins TRBV28 and TRBJ1-3, with D perhaps TRBD1 (5 bases). V lost 6 bases to trimming and J lost 0 bases, with 12 bases between them. The CDR3 runs 15 residues. Germline V gives CDR1 MDHEN, CDR2 SYDVKM.

The sample holds a few counts of this clone. CDR3 residues: CASSLEAGGSNEQFF. The CDR3 DNA reads TGTGCCAGCAGCTTAGAGGCAGGGGGGTCCAATGAGCAGTTCTTC. V usage is TRBV7-2 and J usage is TRBJ2-1; perhaps TRBD1 as D (7 bases). CDR1 SGHTA and CDR2 FQGNSA come from the germline V gene. The germline V and J ends were trimmed by 1 base and 6 bases, with 13 bases remaining between them. CDR3 length: 15 residues. The full variable domain, with the rest looked up from reference TRBV7-2 and TRBJ2-1, is GAGVSQSPSNKVTEKGKDVELRCDPISGHTALYWYRQSLGQGLEFLIYFQGNSAPDKSGLPSDRFSAERTGGSVSTLTIQRTQQEDSAVYLCASSLEAGGSNEQFFGPGTRLTVL.

The rearrangement links TRBV27 to TRBJ2-5; a weak D match, TRBD2 (6 bases). The CDR3 is 16 amino acids. Deletions cut 6 bases from V and 3 bases from J, with 20 bases between. From germline, CDR1 is MNHEY and CDR2 SMNVEV (reference sequence). The CDR3 here is CASSPDGRYGKETQYF. Written as DNA, the CDR3 is TGTGCCAGCAGCCCTGACGGGAGATATGGTAAAGAGACCCAGTACTTC.